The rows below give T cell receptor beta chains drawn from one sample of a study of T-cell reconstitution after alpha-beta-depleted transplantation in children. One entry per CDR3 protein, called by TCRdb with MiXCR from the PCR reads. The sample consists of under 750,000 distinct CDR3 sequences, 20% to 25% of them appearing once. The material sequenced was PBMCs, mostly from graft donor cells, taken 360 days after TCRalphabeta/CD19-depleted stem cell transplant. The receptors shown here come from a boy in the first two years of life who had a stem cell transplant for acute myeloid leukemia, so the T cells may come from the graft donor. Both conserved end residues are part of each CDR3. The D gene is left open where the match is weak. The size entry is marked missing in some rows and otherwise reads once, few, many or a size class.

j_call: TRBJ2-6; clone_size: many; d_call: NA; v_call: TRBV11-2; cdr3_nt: TGTGCCAGCAGCCTCTTGGGGGACTCTGGGGCCAACGTCCTGACTTTC; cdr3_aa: CASSLLGDSGANVLTF
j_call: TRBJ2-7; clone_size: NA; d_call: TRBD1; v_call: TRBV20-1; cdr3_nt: TGCAGTGCTAGAAATTACCGGGACAGGTTATACGAGCAGTACTTC; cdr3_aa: CSARNYRDRLYEQYF
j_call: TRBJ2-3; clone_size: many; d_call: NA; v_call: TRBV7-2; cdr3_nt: TGTGCCAGCAGCATAGGGAGGTACGATACGCAGTATTTT; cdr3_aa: CASSIGRYDTQYF
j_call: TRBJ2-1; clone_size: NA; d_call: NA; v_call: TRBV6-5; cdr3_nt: TGTGCCAGCAGTTACGCTAATAAGCATGAGCAGTTCTTC; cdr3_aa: CASSYANKHEQFF
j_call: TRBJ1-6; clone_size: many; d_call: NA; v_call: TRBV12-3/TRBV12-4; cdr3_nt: TGTGCCAGCAGTTTCATTGGTTCACCCCTCCACTTT; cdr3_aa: CASSFIGSPLHF
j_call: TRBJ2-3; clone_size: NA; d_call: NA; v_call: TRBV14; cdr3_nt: TGTGCCAGCAGCCAAGTGTCCAGGAATACGCAGTATTTT; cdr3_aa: CASSQVSRNTQYF
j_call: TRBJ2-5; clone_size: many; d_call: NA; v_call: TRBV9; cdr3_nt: TGTGCCAGCAGCGGGGACCTCCTCCGAACCGGGACGGGTAAAGAGACCCAGTACTTC; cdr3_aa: CASSGDLLRTGTGKETQYF
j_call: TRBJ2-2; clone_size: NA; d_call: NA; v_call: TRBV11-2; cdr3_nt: TGTGCCAGCAGCTTAGGCGGTTGGGGGGCGCGATCGAACACCGGGGAGCTGTTTTTT; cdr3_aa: CASSLGGWGARSNTGELFF
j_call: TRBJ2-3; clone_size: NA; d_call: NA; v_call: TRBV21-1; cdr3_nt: TGTGCCATTCCAGGGGAGGTTTCTTTGGGTACGCAGTATTTT; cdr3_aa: CAIPGEVSLGTQYF
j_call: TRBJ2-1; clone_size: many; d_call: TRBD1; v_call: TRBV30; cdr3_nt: TGTGCCTGGAGAGGACCGGGACAGGGTAAGAATGAGCAGTTCTTC; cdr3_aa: CAWRGPGQGKNEQFF
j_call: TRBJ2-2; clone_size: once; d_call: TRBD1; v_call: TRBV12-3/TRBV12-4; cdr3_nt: TGTACCAGCAGCCTGGCCGGGACAGGGGGAGATGGTTTCGCCGGGGAGCTGTTTTTT; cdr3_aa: CTSSLAGTGGDGFAGELFF
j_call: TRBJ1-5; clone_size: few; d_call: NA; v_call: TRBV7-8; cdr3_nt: TGTGCCAGCAGCTTTCAGGTTGCGGGGTTCAATCAGCCCCAGCATTTT; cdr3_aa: CASSFQVAGFNQPQHF
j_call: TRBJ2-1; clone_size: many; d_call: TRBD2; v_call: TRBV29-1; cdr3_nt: TGCAGCGTTAGGACTAGCGGGGGGGCAAATGAGCAGTTCTTC; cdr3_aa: CSVRTSGGANEQFF
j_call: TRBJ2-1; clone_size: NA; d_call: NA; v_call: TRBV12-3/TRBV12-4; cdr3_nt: TGTGCCAGCGGCGTGGGGGCAGGGCCAAATGAGCAGTTCTTC; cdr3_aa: CASGVGAGPNEQFF
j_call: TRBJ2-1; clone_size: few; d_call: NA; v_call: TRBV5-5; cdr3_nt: TGTGCCAGCAGCTTCCATCCCAATGAGCAGTTCTTC; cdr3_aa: CASSFHPNEQFF